A selection of T cell receptor beta chains follows, all from one sample in a study of blood T cell repertoires in COVID-19. Produced via immunoSEQ multiplex PCR; TCRdb's table is partial and in-frame only. The sample records about 72,000 clones, around 84% being singletons. Sequenced sample: peripheral blood. The receptor source for this set is a man aged 70 or older with active or convalescent COVID-19. CDR3s include the opening cysteine and the closing phenylalanine or tryptophan. The order of the fields is clone size, J gene, V gene, D gene, CDR3 DNA, CDR3 protein. The D gene is left open where the match is weak. Not every row has a clone size; where given, it reads once, few, many or a size class.

NA TRBJ2-1 TRBV19 NA TGTGCCAGTAGTTTTACCGAGTCCTCCTACAATGAGCAGTTCTTC CASSFTESSYNEQFF
NA TRBJ2-2 TRBV6-1 TRBD2 TGTGCCAGCAGTGTTTATAGCGGGAGTCTCACCGGGGAGCTGTTTTTT CASSVYSGSLTGELFF
NA TRBJ2-1 TRBV7-2 TRBD2 TGTGCCAGCAGCTTACTAGCGGGCGTTTTGAGCTCCTACAATGAGCAGTTCTTC CASSLLAGVLSSYNEQFF
NA TRBJ1-5 TRBV5-1 NA TGCGCCAGCAGCCTTGCAGAAAATCAGCCCCAGCATTTT CASSLAENQPQHF
NA TRBJ1-2 TRBV5-5 NA TGTGCCAGCAGCTTGTGGGCAGGGGACACCTATGGCTACACCTTC CASSLWAGDTYGYTF
once TRBJ2-1 TRBV7-9 TRBD2 TGTGCCAGCAGCTCTACGGGACTAGCGGCCATCTACAATGAGCAGTTCTTC CASSSTGLAAIYNEQFF
NA TRBJ2-3 TRBV19 TRBD2 TGTGCCAGTAGCACCTTAGCGGGAGTTTCCGATACGCAGTATTTT CASSTLAGVSDTQYF
NA TRBJ2-6 TRBV2 NA TGTGCCAGCAGTGAAGCGCTTCTCGCGGGTTCTGGGGCCAACGTCCTGACTTTC CASSEALLAGSGANVLTF
NA TRBJ1-5 TRBV27 NA TGTGCCAGCAGTTTAGAGGGAGTTGGTCAGCCCCAGCATTTT CASSLEGVGQPQHF
NA TRBJ2-4 TRBV5-1 NA TGCGCCAGCAGCTTGGGGCAGGGATATAACATTCAGTACTTC CASSLGQGYNIQYF
NA TRBJ1-5 TRBV6-5 NA TGTGCCAGCAGGCCCGGACACTATAGCAATCAGCCCCAGCATTTT CASRPGHYSNQPQHF
once TRBJ1-6 TRBV28 TRBD1 TGTGCCAGCAGTTTGGGACAGGGAAGTGTCCACTTT CASSLGQGSVHF
once TRBJ2-2 TRBV5-1 NA TGCGCCAGCAGCTTTCAGGGTTCGAACGGGGAGCTGTTTTTT CASSFQGSNGELFF
few TRBJ2-2 TRBV14 TRBD2 TGTGCCAGCAGCCAAGATGGCCTAGCGGCGAACACCGGGGAGCTGTTTTTT CASSQDGLAANTGELFF
NA TRBJ2-1 TRBV21-1 NA TGTGCCAGCAGCAAAGTAAGGGGAAATGAGCAGTTCTTC CASSKVRGNEQFF
NA TRBJ2-2 TRBV6-5 NA TGTGCCAGCAGTATGGACAGGAACACCGGGGAGCTGTTTTTT CASSMDRNTGELFF
NA TRBJ2-7 TRBV5-4 NA TGTGCCAGCAGCTTCGTGGGCTCCGAACAACTGTACTTC CASSFVGSEQLYF
NA TRBJ2-2 TRBV18 TRBD1 TGTGCCAGCGAGGGACAGGGGAAAACCGGGGAGCTGTTTTTT CASEGQGKTGELFF
NA TRBJ1-3 TRBV19 NA TGTGCCAGTGCCTCACCGAGACAGGACGCGGGAAACACCATATATTTT CASASPRQDAGNTIYF
NA TRBJ2-7 TRBV19 TRBD2 TGTGCCAGTAGTACGGGGGGGACGGTATCCTACGAGCAGTACTTC CASSTGGTVSYEQYF
NA TRBJ2-5 TRBV5-1 NA TGCGCCAGCAGCTTGCCGCAGGGCGCCCAAGAGACCCAGTACTTC CASSLPQGAQETQYF
NA TRBJ2-4 TRBV9 TRBD2 TGTGCCAGCAGCGTAGCGGTAGCGGGGGAGGTTCAGTACTTC CASSVAVAGEVQYF
NA TRBJ2-5 TRBV5-5 TRBD1 TGTGCCAGCAGCCCGCCCGGGACAGCCCAAGAGACCCAGTACTTC CASSPPGTAQETQYF
NA TRBJ2-7 TRBV3-1/TRBV3-2 NA TGTGCCAGCAGCCAAGGTACCAGTGGGGGACTCGAGCAGTACTTC CASSQGTSGGLEQYF
NA TRBJ2-2 TRBV19 TRBD2 TGTGCCAGTAAAGCAAAACTAGCCGGGGAGGGCGGGGAGCTGTTTTTT CASKAKLAGEGGELFF
once TRBJ2-2 TRBV28 TRBD2 TGTGCCAGCAGGCGAAGCGGGAGCATTAGCACCGGGGAGCTGTTTTTT CASRRSGSISTGELFF
once TRBJ2-1 TRBV5-6 TRBD2 TGTGCCAGCAGCTGGACTAGCGTGGGTGAGCAGTTCTTC CASSWTSVGEQFF
NA TRBJ2-3 TRBV9 TRBD2 TGTGCCAGCGGTCGGACTAGCGGGAGGACAGATACGCAGTATTTT CASGRTSGRTDTQYF
NA TRBJ1-2 TRBV6-5 NA TGTGCCAGCAGTCCCGAGGGCTATGGCTACACCTTC CASSPEGYGYTF
NA TRBJ2-1 TRBV19 TRBD1 TGTGCCAGTAGTACCTGGACAGGGCAGGGCAATGAGCAGTTCTTC CASSTWTGQGNEQFF
NA TRBJ2-6 TRBV19 TRBD1 TGTGCCAGCGAGACAGGGGGGACTTACTCTGGGGCCAACGTCCTGACTTTC CASETGGTYSGANVLTF
NA TRBJ1-1 TRBV21-1 NA TGTGCCAGCAGCAAAATGGGGCAGGGGATATTGAACACTGAAGCTTTCTTT CASSKMGQGILNTEAFF
once TRBJ2-1 TRBV18 NA TGTGCCAGCTCACCCCCAGTAAGATCTGAGCAGTTCTTC CASSPPVRSEQFF
NA TRBJ2-7 TRBV10-3 TRBD2 TGTGCCATCAGTGGTCATCTAGCGGGAGGGCCAAGTTGGTACGAGCAGTACTTC CAISGHLAGGPSWYEQYF
NA TRBJ1-2 TRBV30 NA TGTGCCTGGAGGAACAGGTGGGATGGCTACACCTTC CAWRNRWDGYTF
medium-sized TRBJ2-7 TRBV6-5 TRBD1 TGTGCCAGCCGGAGACAGGGTAACTACGAGCAGTACTTC CASRRQGNYEQYF
once TRBJ1-2 TRBV12-5 NA TGTGCTAGTGGTTTGACGGTGACAGCGAAGGGACTTTTACCCTTTTTCTTTTTTAACTATGGCTACACCTTC CASGLTVTAKGLLPFFFFNYGYTF
NA TRBJ2-3 TRBV10-3 NA TGTGCCATCAGTGAGGCTGGCGGGAGCACAGATACGCAGTATTTT CAISEAGGSTDTQYF
NA TRBJ2-5 TRBV5-1 TRBD1 TGCGCCAGCAGCAAGGACAGGGGACACCAAGAGACCCAGTACTTC CASSKDRGHQETQYF
NA TRBJ1-1 TRBV18 NA TGTGCCAGCTCACCGTATGAGGGCAGCAACACTGAAGCTTTCTTT CASSPYEGSNTEAFF
NA TRBJ2-1 TRBV6-2/TRBV6-3 TRBD2 TGTGCCAGCAGTTCCTTAGCGGGAGAGGCTGAGCAGTTCTTC CASSSLAGEAEQFF
NA TRBJ2-3 TRBV27 TRBD2 TGTGCCAGCAAGCGGGAGTACCCTGTGGATACGCAGTATTTT CASKREYPVDTQYF
NA TRBJ1-4 TRBV27 NA TGTGCCAGCAGCGGGCAGGGTTCTGAAAAACTGTTTTTT CASSGQGSEKLFF
NA TRBJ1-1 TRBV28 TRBD1 TGTGCCAGCAGCTACACAGGGGACGCTGAAGCTTTCTTT CASSYTGDAEAFF
NA TRBJ2-5 TRBV7-2 NA TGTGCCAGCAGAAGAGAGGCCGGTCGAGAGACCCAGTACTTC CASRREAGRETQYF
NA TRBJ1-2 TRBV30 TRBD1 TGTGCCTGGAGAACGACAGGGGCCGGCTACACCTTC CAWRTTGAGYTF
NA TRBJ1-1 TRBV7-3 TRBD1 TGTGCCAGCAGCTTAAGAACAGGGGGAGACTCTGAAGCTTTCTTT CASSLRTGGDSEAFF
NA TRBJ1-5 TRBV7-2 NA TGTGCCAGCAGCTTAAACAGGGAGCAGCCCCAGCATTTT CASSLNREQPQHF
once TRBJ2-2 TRBV7-8 TRBD2 TGTGCCAGCAGCCGGTTGCAGCGGGGGACCGGGGAGCTGTTTTTT CASSRLQRGTGELFF
NA TRBJ1-5 TRBV7-9 NA TGTGCCAGCAGCATTCAGGGTAATCAGCCCCAGCATTTT CASSIQGNQPQHF
NA TRBJ2-2 TRBV24-1 TRBD1 TGTGCCACCAGTGATTCCCGGACAGGGGGGGACGGGGAGCTGTTTTTT CATSDSRTGGDGELFF
NA TRBJ2-2 TRBV18 TRBD2 TGTGCCAGCTCACCGGTACTAGCGGGAGGGCGATCGTTGGCCGGGGAGCTGTTTTTT CASSPVLAGGRSLAGELFF
NA TRBJ2-1 TRBV3-1/TRBV3-2 TRBD2 TGTGCCAGCAGCCAAGGGAAGAGACTAGCGGGAGTCAATGAGCAGTTCTTC CASSQGKRLAGVNEQFF